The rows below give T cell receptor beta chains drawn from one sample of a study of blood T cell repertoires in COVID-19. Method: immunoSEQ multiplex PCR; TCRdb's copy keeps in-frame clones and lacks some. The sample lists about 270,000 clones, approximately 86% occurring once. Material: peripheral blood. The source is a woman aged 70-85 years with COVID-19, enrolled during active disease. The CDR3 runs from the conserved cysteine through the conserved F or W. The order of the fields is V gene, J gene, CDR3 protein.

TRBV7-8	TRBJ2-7	CASSLLQGNVPYEQYF
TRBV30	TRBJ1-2	CAWTTDSRPTYGYTF
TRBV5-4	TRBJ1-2	CASSSGTAYGYTF
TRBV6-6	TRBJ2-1	CASSRLAGYNEQFF
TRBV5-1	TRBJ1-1	CASSELQVGDTEAFF
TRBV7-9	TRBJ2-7	CASSLPAEGASYEQYF
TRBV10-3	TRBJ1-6	CAISDKTGGNSPLHF
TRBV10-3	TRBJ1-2	CAISESGAGTGGYTF
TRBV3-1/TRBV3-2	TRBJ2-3	CASSQVLQGAADTQYF
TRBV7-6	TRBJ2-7	CASSSFPRGSYEQYF
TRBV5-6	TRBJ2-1	CASSLATGLGEQFF
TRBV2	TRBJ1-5	CASRLNSNQPQHF
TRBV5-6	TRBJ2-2	CASRRGGPGTGELFF
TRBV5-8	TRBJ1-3	CASSLDTSGNTIYF
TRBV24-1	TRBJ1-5	CATSDPASGKPQHF
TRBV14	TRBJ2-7	CASSQGERGGLSEQYF
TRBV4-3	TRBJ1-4	CASSQPRTGGNEKLFF
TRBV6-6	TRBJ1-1	CASGTQGAQDTEAFF
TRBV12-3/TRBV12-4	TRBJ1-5	CASSFDGDQPQHF
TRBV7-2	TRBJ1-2	CASSLGTGIITQYGYTF
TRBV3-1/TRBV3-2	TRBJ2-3	CASSHRQNTQYF
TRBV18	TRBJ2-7	CASSLGDRGPFSYEQYF
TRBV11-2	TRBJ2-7	CASSLSEGVEQYF
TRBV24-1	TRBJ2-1	CATSDLGQSYEQFF
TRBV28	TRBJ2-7	CASRGGTYEQYF
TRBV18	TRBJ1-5	CASSGDRLYQPQHF
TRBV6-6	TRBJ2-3	CASTSQGSSTDTQYF
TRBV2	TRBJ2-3	CASSASTDTQYF
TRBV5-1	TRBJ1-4	CASSLSGRRGEKLFF
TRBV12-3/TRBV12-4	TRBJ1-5	CASSSGINQPQHF
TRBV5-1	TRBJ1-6	CASRSTGANSPLHF
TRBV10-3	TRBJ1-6	CAISYGPGTVNSPLHF
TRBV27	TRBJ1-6	CASSFQFGFSYNSPLHF
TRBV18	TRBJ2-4	CASSPWGPLAKNIQYF
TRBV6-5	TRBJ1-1	CASSYGPGESTEAFF
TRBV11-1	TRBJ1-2	CASSTFTMNYGYTF
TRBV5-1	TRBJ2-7	CASSAEAYEQYF
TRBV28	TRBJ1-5	CASSSGQVRNQPQHF